The 22 T cell receptor beta chains below all came from one sample that was sequenced in a study of blood T cell repertoires in COVID-19. Profiled with immunoSEQ multiplex PCR; TCRdb holds only in-frame clones, not every one. This sample carries 110,000 to 150,000 clones, more than 60% of them seen once, and the ten largest clones take around 13%. What was sequenced was peripheral blood. These receptors all stem from a man older than 75 with acute or convalescent COVID-19.

V gene TRBV28 combines with J gene TRBJ1-2; maybe TRBD1 (6 bases). Germline V gives CDR1 MDHEN, CDR2 SYDVKM. This CDR3 comprises 14 residues. The V and J ends lost 8 bases and 2 bases respectively, with 15 bases between them. The CDR3 region is CASLDRTVNYGYTF. For the CDR3, the DNA is TGTGCCAGCTTAGACAGGACCGTAAACTATGGCTACACCTTC.

The genes are TRBV27 and TRBJ2-5, with 9 bases lining up with TRBD1. The CDR3 has 16 residues. In germline, CDR1 is MNHEY, CDR2 SMNVEV (reference sequence). J gave up 0 bases and V 3 bases, and 5 bases lay outside the gene matches. The CDR3 nucleotides are TGTGCCAGCAGTTTCGTGACAGGGGGGTACCAAGAGACCCAGTACTTC. It encodes CASSFVTGGYQETQYF.

The rearrangement joins TRBV6-4 to TRBJ2-2; D gene unclear. Germline V gene lookup returns CDR1 MRHNA and CDR2 SNTAGT. This CDR3 is built from 16 residues. The V end lost 3 bases, the J end lost 5 bases, and 16 bases lay between the germline ends. The CDR3 DNA follows: TGTGCCAGCAGTGAGCGACCTAGTGAAAATACCGGGGAGCTGTTTTTT. Its translation is CASSERPSENTGELFF.

This sequence joins TRBV7-2 and TRBJ1-2, with D possibly matching TRBD1 (5 bases). CDR3 size: 13 residues. The germline gives CDR1 SGHTA, CDR2 FQGNSA. Trimming shortened V by 5 bases and J by 2 bases, and 9 bases separated the two germline ends. CDR3 in DNA: TGTGCCAGCAGCCTGGACACAAACTATGGCTACACCTTC. This sequence encodes CASSLDTNYGYTF.

The chain joins TRBV5-1 to TRBJ1-1; 7 bases agree with TRBD1. V lost 3 bases to trimming and J lost 8 bases; unmatched junction nucleotides: 4. The CDR3 has 12 residues. The germline V gene encodes CDR1 SGHRS and CDR2 YFSETQ. Here the CDR3 DNA reads TGCGCCAGCAGCTACCGGGACAGAGAAGCTTTCTTT. It codes for CASSYRDREAFF. Looking up the rest from reference TRBV5-1 and TRBJ1-1 gives the full variable domain: KAGVTQTPRYLIKTRGQQVTLSCSPISGHRSVSWYQQTPGQGLQFLFEYFSETQRNKGNFPGRFSGRQFSNSRSEMNVSTLELGDSALYLCASSYRDREAFFGQGTRLTVV.

The chain recombines TRBV6-2 or TRBV6-3 with TRBJ2-2; a possible D gene is TRBD2 (6 bases). V dropped 2 bases and J dropped 4 bases, with 14 bases sitting between them. Germline lookup yields CDR1 MNHEY and CDR2 SVGEGT. The CDR3 is made up of 16 amino acids. The CDR3 here is CASSYPKPTSTGELFF. The CDR3 DNA is TGTGCCAGCAGTTACCCGAAACCGACTAGCACCGGGGAGCTGTTTTTT.

This clone was observed a few times. The chain carries TRBV19 and TRBJ1-1, with 7 nucleotides matching TRBD1. This CDR3 region has 14 residues. Germline V gives CDR1 LNHDA, CDR2 SQIVND (reference sequence). V shed 8 bases and J 5 bases; nucleotides not matched to a gene: 11. The CDR3: CASSDRSEFTEAFF. CDR3 coding DNA: TGTGCCAGTTCGGACAGGAGCGAGTTTACTGAAGCTTTCTTT.

In this sample, this clone turned up once. The chain employs TRBV7-8 and TRBJ2-5; D possibly corresponds to TRBD2 (6 bases). This CDR3 comprises 16 residues. V was cut by 7 bases and J by 5 bases, with 23 bases left in between. Germline V gives CDR1 SGHVS, CDR2 FQNEAQ. The CDR3 coding sequence is TGTGCCAGCACCCCTTTGGGGGGAATGGAGTGGGAGACCCAGTACTTC. It is translated as CASTPLGGMEWETQYF.

As for this clone: In the same sample, other DNA sequences code for this CDR3. This chain connects TRBV19 to TRBJ2-7; TRBD2 aligns across 9 bases. There are 15 residues in the CDR3. The V segment lost 6 bases and the J segment 0 bases; nucleotides outside the gene matches: 6. CDR1 and CDR2 (germline): LNHDA, SQIVND (reference sequence). The CDR3 reads CASRILAGDSYEQYF. CDR3 nucleotides: TGTGCCAGTAGGATTTTAGCGGGGGACTCCTACGAGCAGTACTTC.

The rearrangement joins TRBV5-1 to TRBJ2-7; 9 positions match TRBD1. Germline CDR1 reads SGHRS; CDR2 reads YFSETQ. With 2 bases clipped from V and 5 bases from J, the junction kept 2 bases outside the gene matches. The CDR3 contains 13 residues. The CDR3 loop reads CASSFRTGDEQYF. The CDR3 DNA is TGCGCCAGCAGCTTCCGGACAGGGGACGAGCAGTACTTC.

The rearrangement links TRBV16 to TRBJ2-1; 8 bases align to TRBD2. CDR1 KGHSY and CDR2 FQNENV come from the germline V gene. V was pared by 3 bases and J by 4 bases, with 11 bases of the junction left unmatched. The length of the CDR3 is 17 residues. The DNA for the CDR3 is TGTGCCAGCAGCCATCCCAACGGGGGGGCGGGGTACAATGAGCAGTTCTTC. Translation: CASSHPNGGAGYNEQFF.

V and J are TRBV3-1 (or the pseudogene TRBV3-2) and TRBJ1-3; weak D call: TRBD1 (5 bases). The CDR3 totals 14 residues. CDR1 is LGHDT and CDR2 is YNNKEL in the germline V gene (reference sequence). V lost 5 bases to trimming and J lost 7 bases, with 15 bases between them. The CDR3 region is CASSSHGGSNTIYF. For the CDR3, the DNA is TGTGCCAGCAGCTCCCACGGGGGAAGTAACACCATATATTTT.

This clone was counted a few times. The chain combines TRBV19 with TRBJ2-7; no reliable D call. CDR1 and CDR2 (germline): LNHDA, SQIVND (reference sequence). V lost 1 base and J lost 2, with 9 bases in between. This CDR3 contains 14 residues. Here the CDR3 reads CASSIGLHTYEQYF. The CDR3 DNA reads TGTGCCAGTAGTATAGGGCTCCACACCTACGAGCAGTACTTC.

The DNA of the CDR3 is TGTGCCAGCAGTTTATCGCGCAGGGCTACTTATCAGCCCCAGCATTTT. This translates into CASSLSRRATYQPQHF. This chain links TRBV27 with TRBJ1-5, with D possibly matching TRBD1 (5 bases). The CDR3 extends over 16 amino acids. Germline assignment: CDR1 MNHEY and CDR2 SMNVEV (reference sequence). V was pared by 0 bases and J by 5 bases, with 14 bases between.

This chain links TRBV5-8 with TRBJ2-5; weak D call: TRBD2 (6 bases). The CDR3 has 14 residues. Trimming removed 4 bases at V and 9 bases at J, with 19 bases between. The germline gives CDR1 SGHTS, CDR2 YDEGEE. The DNA for the CDR3 is TGTGCCAGCAGCGCCGACTGGATCGGGAGCCCCCAGTACTTC. Amino acids: CASSADWIGSPQYF.

With respect to this clone: The same CDR3 arises from other DNA sequences in this sample as well. The chain recombines TRBV12-3 or TRBV12-4 with TRBJ1-1; the D is unclear. Trimming took off 5 bases at V and 3 bases at J, with 4 bases between the two ends. The CDR3 is made up of 11 amino acids. The CDR3 region is CASSRDTEAFF. DNA for the CDR3: TGTGCCAGCAGTCGGGACACTGAAGCTTTCTTT.

The rearrangement uses TRBV30 and TRBJ1-3; perhaps TRBD1 as D (6 bases). V dropped 6 bases and J dropped 5 bases, with 20 bases sitting between them. The CDR3 is 15 amino acids. The V gene's germline CDR1 is GTSNPN and CDR2 SVGIG (reference sequence). CDR3 loop: CACLPNGGRRNTIYF. The CDR3 DNA sequence: TGTGCCTGCCTTCCCAATGGGGGCCGTAGAAACACCATATATTTT.

This clone was seen just once. The rearrangement links TRBV6-5 to TRBJ1-1, with no clear D. Trimming cost V 0 bases and J 4 bases, with 9 bases left between them. This CDR3 region has 14 residues. Germline CDR1 and CDR2: MNHEY and SVGAGI. This CDR3 is CASSYSREITEAFF. The CDR3 DNA reads TGTGCCAGCAGTTACTCGCGGGAGATCACTGAAGCTTTCTTT.

The chain links TRBV11-1 to TRBJ2-1; 11 bases agree with TRBD2. This CDR3 has 16 residues. V trimming: 5 bases; J trimming: 2 bases; junction bases outside the gene matches: 5. Per germline, CDR1 SGHAT and CDR2 FQDESV (reference sequence). CDR3 nucleotides: TGTGCCAGCAGCGACCTTAGCGGGGGGGCCTACAATGAGCAGTTCTTC. Translation: CASSDLSGGAYNEQFF.

The chain is built from TRBV9 and TRBJ2-1; a weak D match, TRBD2 (6 bases). Germline V gene sequence: CDR1 SGDLS, CDR2 YYNGEE. Trimming pared 5 bases from V and 7 bases from J, leaving 22 bases between. The length of the CDR3 is 16 residues. CDR3 nucleotides: TGTGCCAGCAGAAACTCCGGGGCGGGGACGTGGAATGAGCAGTTCTTC. Amino acid sequence: CASRNSGAGTWNEQFF.

The chain couples TRBV7-9 to TRBJ1-1; D ambiguous. The V end was cut by 5 bases, the J end by 0 bases, with 7 bases between. Germline V gene lookup returns CDR1 SEHNR and CDR2 FQNEAQ (reference sequence). The CDR3 spans 13 residues. The DNA of the CDR3 is TGTGCCAGCAGCCAACAGTTGAACACTGAAGCTTTCTTT. This sequence encodes CASSQQLNTEAFF.

The V and J genes are TRBV28 and TRBJ2-2, with 7 bases identical to TRBD2. Germline CDR1 and CDR2: MDHEN and SYDVKM. The junction had 2 bases not matched to a gene; V was cut back by 3 bases and J by 4 bases. The CDR3 runs 14 residues. CDR3 in amino acids: CASSLGGVTGELFF. DNA for the CDR3: TGTGCCAGCAGTTTGGGAGGGGTCACCGGGGAGCTGTTTTTT.